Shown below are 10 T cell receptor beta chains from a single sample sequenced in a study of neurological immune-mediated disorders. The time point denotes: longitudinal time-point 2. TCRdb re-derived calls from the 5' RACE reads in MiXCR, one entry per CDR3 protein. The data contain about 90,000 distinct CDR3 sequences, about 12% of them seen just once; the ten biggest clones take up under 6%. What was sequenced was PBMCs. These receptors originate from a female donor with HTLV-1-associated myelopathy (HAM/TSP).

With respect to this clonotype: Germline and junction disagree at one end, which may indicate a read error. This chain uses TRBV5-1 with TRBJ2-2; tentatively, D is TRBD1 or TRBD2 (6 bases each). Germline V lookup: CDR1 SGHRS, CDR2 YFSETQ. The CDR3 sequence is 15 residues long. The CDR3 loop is CANSLRTASSGEPFF. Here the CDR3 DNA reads TGCGCCAACAGCTTGAGGACAGCTTCCTCGGGGGAGCCGTTTTTT.

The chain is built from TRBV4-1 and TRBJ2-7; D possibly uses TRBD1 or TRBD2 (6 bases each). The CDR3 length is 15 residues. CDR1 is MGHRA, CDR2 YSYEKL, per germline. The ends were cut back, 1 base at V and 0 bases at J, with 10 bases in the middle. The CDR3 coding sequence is TGCGCCAGCAGCCAAGGGGGGGCGCCCTCCTACGAGCAGTACTTC. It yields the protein CASSQGGAPSYEQYF.

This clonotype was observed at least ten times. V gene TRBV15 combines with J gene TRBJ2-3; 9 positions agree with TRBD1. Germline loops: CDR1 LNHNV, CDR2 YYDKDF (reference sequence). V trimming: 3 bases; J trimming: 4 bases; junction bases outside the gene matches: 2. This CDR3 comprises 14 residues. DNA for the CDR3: TGTGCCACCAGCAGGGACAGGGGCCCAGATACGCAGTATTTT. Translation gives CATSRDRGPDTQYF.

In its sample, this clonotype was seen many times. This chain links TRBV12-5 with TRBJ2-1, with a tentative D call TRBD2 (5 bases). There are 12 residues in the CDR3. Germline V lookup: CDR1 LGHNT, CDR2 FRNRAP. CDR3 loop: CAGGQEISEQFF. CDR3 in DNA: TGTGCGGGCGGGCAGGAGATTTCTGAGCAGTTCTTC.

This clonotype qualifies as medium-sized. CDR3 in DNA: TGTGCCAGCAACCTTGGACAGACTAACTATGGCTACACCTTC. It codes for CASNLGQTNYGYTF. The V call is TRBV2, the J call TRBJ1-2; possibly TRBD1 for D (6 bases). The CDR3 loop spans 14 amino acids. The V end was cut by 7 bases, the J end by 0 bases, with 12 bases between. Per germline, CDR1 SNHLY and CDR2 FYNNEI.

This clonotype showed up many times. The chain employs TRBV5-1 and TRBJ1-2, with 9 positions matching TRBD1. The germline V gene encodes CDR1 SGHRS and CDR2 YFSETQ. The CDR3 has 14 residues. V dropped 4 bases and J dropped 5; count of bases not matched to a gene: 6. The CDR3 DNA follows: TGCGCCAGCAGCCCCCCCGACAGGGGGTATGGCTACACCTTC. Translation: CASSPPDRGYGYTF. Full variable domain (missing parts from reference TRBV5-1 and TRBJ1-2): KAGVTQTPRYLIKTRGQQVTLSCSPISGHRSVSWYQQTPGQGLQFLFEYFSETQRNKGNFPGRFSGRQFSNSRSEMNVSTLELGDSALYLCASSPPDRGYGYTFGSGTRLTVV.

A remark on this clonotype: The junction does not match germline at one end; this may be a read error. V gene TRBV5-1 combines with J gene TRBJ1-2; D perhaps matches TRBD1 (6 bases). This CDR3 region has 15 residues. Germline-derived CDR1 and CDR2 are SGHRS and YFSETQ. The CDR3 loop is CANSLLTGHDYGYTF. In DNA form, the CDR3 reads TGCGCCAACAGCTTACTAACGGGACACGACTATGGCTACACCTTC.

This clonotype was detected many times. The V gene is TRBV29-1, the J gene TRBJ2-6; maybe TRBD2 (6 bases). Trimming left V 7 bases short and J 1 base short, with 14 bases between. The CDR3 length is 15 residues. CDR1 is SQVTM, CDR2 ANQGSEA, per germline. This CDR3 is CSAQVGGSGANVLTF. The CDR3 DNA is TGCAGCGCCCAAGTCGGGGGTTCTGGGGCCAACGTCCTGACTTTC. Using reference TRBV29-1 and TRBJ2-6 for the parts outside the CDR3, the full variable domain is SAVISQKPSRDICQRGTSLTIQCQVDSQVTMMFWYRQQPGQSLTLIATANQGSEATYESGFVIDKFPISRPNLTFSTLTVSNMSPEDSSIYLCSAQVGGSGANVLTFGAGSRLTVL.

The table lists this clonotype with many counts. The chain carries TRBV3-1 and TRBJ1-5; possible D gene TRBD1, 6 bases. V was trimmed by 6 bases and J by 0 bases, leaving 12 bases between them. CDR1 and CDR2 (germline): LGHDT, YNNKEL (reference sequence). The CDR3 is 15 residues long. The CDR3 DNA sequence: TGTGCCAGCAGTCTCGGACAGCTTAGCAATCAGCCCCAGCATTTT. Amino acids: CASSLGQLSNQPQHF.

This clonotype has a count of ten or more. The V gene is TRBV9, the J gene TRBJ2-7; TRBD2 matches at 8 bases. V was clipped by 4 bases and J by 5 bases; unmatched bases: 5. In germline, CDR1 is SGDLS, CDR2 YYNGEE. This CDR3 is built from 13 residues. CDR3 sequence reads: CASSSTGGDEQYF. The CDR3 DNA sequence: TGTGCCAGCAGCTCGACGGGGGGGGACGAGCAGTACTTC.